A selection of T cell receptor beta chains follows, all from one sample in a study of T-cell reconstitution after alpha-beta-depleted transplantation in children. TCRdb re-called the PCR reads through MiXCR, storing one row per CDR3 protein. The profile shows about 440,000 distinct CDR3 sequences, over 40% of them singletons. The starting material was PBMCs, obtained before TCRalphabeta/CD19-depleted stem cell transplant. The receptors originated from a girl aged 2 to 10 with aplastic anemia, due to receive a stem cell transplant. Each CDR3 is given with its conserved first and last residue. A D gene is named only where the DNA matches it firmly. The size of a clone is reported for some rows only, either as once, few or many, or as a class for expanded clones.

.	many	TRBV20-1	TRBJ2-3	CSARSNRYTDTQYF	TGCAGTGCTAGAAGCAACAGATACACAGATACGCAGTATTTT
.	few	TRBV4-2	TRBJ2-6	CASSHTSNVLTF	TGTGCCAGCAGCCATACGTCCAACGTCCTGACTTTC
.	.	TRBV20-1	TRBJ2-7	CSASPQTGLYEQYF	TGCAGTGCTAGTCCCCAAACAGGGCTCTACGAGCAGTACTTC
TRBD1	many	TRBV4-2	TRBJ2-3	CASSQVTGGPDTQYF	TGTGCCAGCAGCCAAGTCACAGGGGGCCCAGATACGCAGTATTTT
TRBD1	.	TRBV6-2/TRBV6-3	TRBJ2-3	CASSYSARTGITDTQYF	TGTGCCAGCAGTTACTCAGCTCGGACAGGGATCACAGATACGCAGTATTTT
TRBD1	.	TRBV6-1	TRBJ1-5	CASRDRFYSNQPQHF	TGTGCCAGCAGGGACAGGTTTTACAGCAATCAGCCCCAGCATTTT
.	.	TRBV20-1	TRBJ2-7	CSARVVGTSSYEQYF	TGCAGTGCTAGAGTTGTGGGGACCAGCTCCTACGAGCAGTACTTC
.	few	TRBV2	TRBJ2-7	CASRQSFPGPSYEQYF	TGTGCCAGCAGGCAATCCTTCCCGGGACCCTCCTACGAGCAGTACTTC
TRBD2	.	TRBV9	TRBJ2-1	CASRHRGVRGGRAAYNEQFF	TGTGCCAGCAGACACCGGGGAGTTAGGGGAGGGCGGGCGGCGTACAATGAGCAGTTCTTC
.	.	TRBV7-3	TRBJ2-3	CASSLTLVSTDTQYF	TGTGCCAGCAGCTTAACTCTAGTCAGCACAGATACGCAGTATTTT
TRBD2	.	TRBV28	TRBJ2-5	CASSLGGTAPAQETQYF	TGTGCCAGCAGTTTGGGAGGGACTGCTCCAGCCCAAGAGACCCAGTACTTC
.	.	TRBV5-1	TRBJ2-3	CASSLAGRELDTQYF	TGCGCCAGCAGCTTGGCAGGCAGGGAGCTAGATACGCAGTATTTT
.	.	TRBV28	TRBJ2-7	CASSLRGGSASYEQYF	TGTGCCAGCAGTCTCCGGGGCGGGTCGGCTTCCTACGAGCAGTACTTC
TRBD1	few	TRBV5-1	TRBJ1-2	CASSPGQGRRSGYTF	TGCGCCAGCAGCCCCGGACAGGGGAGGAGATCTGGCTACACCTTC
TRBD2	.	TRBV20-1	TRBJ2-3	CSAQLSTSGRGDTQYF	TGCAGTGCTCAACTTTCGACTAGCGGGAGAGGAGATACGCAGTATTTT
.	.	TRBV28	TRBJ2-2	CASSPRRGNVGELFF	TGTGCCAGCAGTCCCCGCAGGGGTAACGTCGGGGAGCTGTTTTTT
.	.	TRBV20-1	TRBJ1-1	CSARSTSRAFF	TGCAGTGCTAGATCCACGTCGCGAGCTTTCTTT
TRBD1	many	TRBV5-6	TRBJ2-7	CASSRPGTGGDEQYF	TGTGCCAGCAGTCGCCCAGGGACAGGGGGCGACGAGCAGTACTTC
TRBD2	.	TRBV5-5	TRBJ2-7	CASSSRLAGRSNEQYF	TGTGCCAGCAGCTCTAGACTAGCGGGCCGGTCGAACGAGCAGTACTTC
.	.	TRBV12-3/TRBV12-4	TRBJ2-5	CASNTRGAGTQYF	TGTGCCAGCAACACCAGGGGGGCTGGGACCCAGTACTTC
.	few	TRBV28	TRBJ2-7	CASRAGQRIREQYF	TGTGCCAGCAGGGCGGGGCAACGCATTCGCGAGCAGTACTTC
.	few	TRBV2	TRBJ2-7	CASRGTHYPYEQYF	TGTGCCAGCAGGGGGACACACTATCCCTACGAGCAGTACTTC
TRBD2	.	TRBV7-2	TRBJ2-5	CASSSNRLAVTQETQYF	TGTGCCAGCAGCTCCAACCGGCTAGCGGTAACGCAAGAGACCCAGTACTTC
.	many	TRBV6-4	TRBJ2-7	CASSASLGGAGEQYF	TGTGCCAGCAGTGCCTCACTGGGGGGCGCGGGGGAGCAGTACTTC
.	.	TRBV5-5	TRBJ2-3	CASSLEPVGDTQYF	TGTGCCAGCAGCTTGGAGCCCGTCGGGGATACGCAGTATTTT
TRBD1	.	TRBV5-4	TRBJ2-7	CASSYNRDRGYEQYF	TGTGCCAGCAGTTATAACCGGGACAGGGGCTACGAGCAGTACTTC
.	once	TRBV20-1	TRBJ1-5	CSPVRQPQHF	TGCAGTCCCGTTCGACAGCCCCAGCATTTT
TRBD1	.	TRBV20-1	TRBJ1-2	CSARDQGGADYTF	TGCAGTGCTAGAGATCAAGGGGGCGCGGATTACACCTTC
TRBD2	few	TRBV4-3	TRBJ2-1	CASSQRTSGNEQFF	TGCGCCAGCAGCCAGCGGACTAGCGGCAATGAGCAGTTCTTC
TRBD1	.	TRBV30	TRBJ2-7	CAWSLTGPYEQYF	TGTGCCTGGAGTTTGACAGGGCCCTACGAGCAGTACTTC
TRBD2	.	TRBV27	TRBJ2-7	CASSQKGLAGIYEQYF	TGTGCCAGCAGTCAAAAGGGACTAGCGGGGATCTACGAGCAGTACTTC
TRBD1	.	TRBV6-1	TRBJ2-7	CASRGQGRGEQYF	TGTGCCAGCAGAGGACAGGGTCGGGGCGAGCAGTACTTC
.	few	TRBV7-9	TRBJ1-5	CASSLASSYSNQPQHF	TGTGCCAGCAGCTTAGCCTCCAGCTATAGCAATCAGCCCCAGCATTTT
.	.	TRBV7-2	TRBJ2-5	CASSLASVRETQYF	TGTGCCAGCAGCTTAGCGAGCGTCCGAGAGACCCAGTACTTC
TRBD2	.	TRBV5-1	TRBJ2-1	CASSLDSGSFDEQFF	TGCGCCAGCAGCTTGGATAGCGGGAGCTTCGATGAGCAGTTCTTC
TRBD2	.	TRBV10-3	TRBJ2-1	CAISGTSGNNEQFF	TGTGCCATCAGCGGGACTAGCGGGAACAATGAGCAGTTCTTC
.	.	TRBV14	TRBJ1-2	CASSRDSIYGYTF	TGTGCCAGCAGCCGAGACAGCATCTATGGCTACACCTTC
.	.	TRBV20-1	TRBJ1-4	CSAGEGTEKLFF	TGCAGTGCCGGGGAAGGGACCGAAAAACTGTTTTTT
.	.	TRBV15	TRBJ2-7	CATSRPGGEQYF	TGTGCCACCAGCAGACCTGGGGGCGAGCAGTACTTC
.	many	TRBV27	TRBJ2-4	CASSWLRGGNIQYF	TGTGCCAGCAGCTGGTTACGGGGCGGGAACATTCAGTACTTC
.	.	TRBV20-1	TRBJ2-7	CSATREEDEQYF	TGCAGTGCTACCAGGGAAGAGGATGAGCAGTACTTC
.	once	TRBV7-6	TRBJ2-3	CASSLAGITQVLTDTQYF	TGTGCCAGCAGCTTAGCTGGCATCACACAGGTCCTCACAGATACGCAGTATTTT
TRBD1	many	TRBV7-2	TRBJ2-2	CASSVRQGTGELFF	TGTGCCAGCAGCGTAAGACAGGGTACCGGGGAGCTGTTTTTT
TRBD2	many	TRBV27	TRBJ2-1	CASSLTPSGSFEQFF	TGTGCCAGCAGTTTAACGCCTAGCGGGAGTTTCGAGCAGTTCTTC
.	.	TRBV30	TRBJ2-7	CAWSALGGSDEQYF	TGTGCCTGGAGTGCCCTAGGGGGGAGCGATGAGCAGTACTTC
.	many	TRBV5-1	TRBJ2-7	CASSLAPAEATYEQYF	TGCGCCAGCAGCTTGGCTCCAGCGGAAGCCACCTACGAGCAGTACTTC
TRBD1	.	TRBV20-1	TRBJ2-3	CSARGTGTMYTQYF	TGCAGTGCTAGGGGGACAGGAACTATGTATACGCAGTATTTT
TRBD1	.	TRBV7-2	TRBJ2-1	CASRRAGGYNEQFF	TGTGCCAGCAGGCGGGCAGGGGGTTACAATGAGCAGTTCTTC
TRBD1	.	TRBV5-1	TRBJ1-2	CASSLETGGNYGYTF	TGCGCCAGCAGCTTGGAGACAGGGGGTAACTATGGCTACACCTTC
.	.	TRBV29-1	TRBJ2-5	CSVEDYQETQYF	TGCAGCGTTGAAGACTACCAAGAGACCCAGTACTTC
.	.	TRBV7-6	TRBJ2-7	CASSLVGESYEQYF	TGTGCCAGCAGCTTGGTTGGGGAATCCTACGAGCAGTACTTC
TRBD1	.	TRBV11-2	TRBJ2-5	CASSLSAGQGQETQYF	TGTGCCAGCAGCTTGTCAGCGGGACAGGGCCAAGAGACCCAGTACTTC
.	few	TRBV10-3	TRBJ2-1	CAISRTRNNEQFF	TGTGCCATCAGTCGGACGAGAAACAATGAGCAGTTCTTC